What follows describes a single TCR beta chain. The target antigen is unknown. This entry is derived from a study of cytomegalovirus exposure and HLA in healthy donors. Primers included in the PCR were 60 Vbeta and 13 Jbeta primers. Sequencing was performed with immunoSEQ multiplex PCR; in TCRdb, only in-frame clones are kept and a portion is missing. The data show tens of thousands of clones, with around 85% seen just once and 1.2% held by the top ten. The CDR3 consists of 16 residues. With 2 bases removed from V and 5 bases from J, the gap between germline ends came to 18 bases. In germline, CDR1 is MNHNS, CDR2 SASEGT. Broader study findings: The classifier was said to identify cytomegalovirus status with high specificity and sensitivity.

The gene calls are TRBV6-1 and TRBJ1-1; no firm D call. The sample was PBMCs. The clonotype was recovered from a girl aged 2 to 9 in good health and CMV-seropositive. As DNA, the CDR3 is TGTGCCAGCAGTGAACAATTCGGGAGGGTTCGGACTGAAGCTTTCTTT. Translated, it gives CASSEQFGRVRTEAFF.